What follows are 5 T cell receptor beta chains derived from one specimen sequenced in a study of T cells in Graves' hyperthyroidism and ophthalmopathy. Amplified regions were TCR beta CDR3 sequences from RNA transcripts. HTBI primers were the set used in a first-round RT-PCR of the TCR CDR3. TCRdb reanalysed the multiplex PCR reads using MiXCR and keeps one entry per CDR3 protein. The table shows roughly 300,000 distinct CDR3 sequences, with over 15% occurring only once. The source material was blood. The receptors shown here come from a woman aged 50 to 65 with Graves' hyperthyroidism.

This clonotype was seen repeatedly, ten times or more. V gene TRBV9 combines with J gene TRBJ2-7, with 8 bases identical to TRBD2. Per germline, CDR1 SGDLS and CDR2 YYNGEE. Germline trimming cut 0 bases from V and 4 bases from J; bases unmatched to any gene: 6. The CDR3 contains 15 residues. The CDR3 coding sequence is TGTGCCAGCAGCGTAGGGGGTAGCGGGATTTACGAGCAGTACTTC. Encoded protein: CASSVGGSGIYEQYF.

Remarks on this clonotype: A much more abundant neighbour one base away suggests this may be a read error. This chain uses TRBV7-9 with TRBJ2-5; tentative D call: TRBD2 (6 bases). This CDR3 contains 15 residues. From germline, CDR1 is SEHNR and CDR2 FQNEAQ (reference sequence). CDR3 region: CAGSQDPSGQETQYF. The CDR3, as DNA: TGTGCCGGCAGCCAAGATCCCAGCGGGCAAGAGACCCAGTACTTC.

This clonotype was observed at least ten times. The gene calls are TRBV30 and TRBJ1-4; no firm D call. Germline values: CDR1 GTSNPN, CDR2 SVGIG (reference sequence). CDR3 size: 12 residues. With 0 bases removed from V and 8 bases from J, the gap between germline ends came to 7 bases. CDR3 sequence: CAWSVSEEKLFF. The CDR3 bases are TGTGCCTGGAGTGTTAGTGAGGAAAAACTGTTTTTT.

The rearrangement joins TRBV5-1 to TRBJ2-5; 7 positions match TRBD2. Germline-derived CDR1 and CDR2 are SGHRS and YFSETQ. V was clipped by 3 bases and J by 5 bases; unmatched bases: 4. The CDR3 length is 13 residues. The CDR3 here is CASSWVGGETQYF. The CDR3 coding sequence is TGCGCCAGCAGCTGGGTCGGGGGGGAGACCCAGTACTTC.

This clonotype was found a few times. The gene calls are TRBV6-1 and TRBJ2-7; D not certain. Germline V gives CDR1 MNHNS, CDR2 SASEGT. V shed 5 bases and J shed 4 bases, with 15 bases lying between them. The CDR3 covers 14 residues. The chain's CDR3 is CASSPAYGKYEQYF. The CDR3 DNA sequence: TGTGCCAGCAGTCCGGCGTACGGAAAATACGAGCAGTACTTC.